The present T cell receptor (beta chain) was sequenced within a study of T cell responses to AZD1222 COVID-19 vaccine. Findings of the study overall: A mostly white British donor set with more females was recruited, and clonal diversity was possibly underestimated.

Method: immunoSEQ multiplex PCR; TCRdb's copy keeps in-frame clones and lacks some. This table holds approximately 100,000 clones, roughly nine tenths found once. This CDR3 has 13 amino acids. Germline V gene lookup returns CDR1 SNHLY and CDR2 FYNNEI. V lost 7 bases to trimming and J lost 8 bases, with 15 bases between them. Notes on this clone: The antigen remains undetermined.

The chain couples TRBV2 to TRBJ2-1; D is unclear. The sequenced sample was peripheral blood, obtained on day 0 of AZD1222 vaccination. This sequence was found in an adult in good health. The CDR3 sequence is CASTPPGGDEQFF. The CDR3 DNA reads as TGTGCCAGCACTCCCCCGGGTGGGGATGAGCAGTTCTTC.